This TCR beta chain was documented in a study of T cell repertoires in cytomegalovirus infection. Study-wide context: Public signatures in TCR beta pointed to CMV infection and matching HLA type.

From germline, CDR1 is SGHVS and CDR2 FNYEAQ. The CDR3 contains 15 residues. The germline V and J ends were trimmed by 5 bases and 1 base, with 14 bases remaining between them. There are many counts of this clonotype. The antigen is unknown. MiXCR, run by TCRdb on the reads, gives a single entry per CDR3 protein. This sample has 750,000 to 950,000 distinct CDR3 sequences, with 25% to 30% found just once. This receptor was obtained from a human donor in good health (CMV status not recorded). Some clones in this sample may be carry-over from other donors' samples. The rearrangement links TRBV7-6 to TRBJ1-1, with D hard to call. The sequencing here drew on cultured CD8+ T cells from PBMCs, taken from culture after CMV antigen stimulation. Here the CDR3 DNA reads TGTGCCAGCAGCCGTTCACGGGGAGAGAACACTGAAGCTTTCTTT. This translates into CASSRSRGENTEAFF.